Below, 30 T cell receptor beta chains from the same sample are listed, as sequenced in a study of cytomegalovirus exposure and HLA in healthy donors. The PCR used 60 Vbeta and 13 Jbeta primers. Produced via immunoSEQ multiplex PCR; TCRdb's table is partial and in-frame only. The sample lists about 150,000 clones, about 83% occurring once. The sample was PBMCs. These receptors were obtained from a woman aged 40 to 50 in good health and CMV-seronegative.

The rearrangement links TRBV5-1 to TRBJ2-1; 10 nucleotides line up with TRBD2. Trimming took 0 bases from V and 9 from J; bases not matched to a gene: 6. Per germline, CDR1 SGHRS and CDR2 YFSETQ. CDR3 length: 15 residues. The CDR3 is CASSLVLAGPSEQFF. The CDR3 DNA follows: TGCGCCAGCAGCTTGGTACTAGCGGGACCCAGTGAGCAGTTCTTC.

The chain is built from TRBV5-1 and TRBJ2-3; 7 bases are a match to TRBD1. From germline, CDR1 is SGHRS and CDR2 YFSETQ. J was trimmed by 4 bases and V by 6 bases; bases with no gene match: 5. This CDR3 spans 13 amino acids. The CDR3 nucleotides read TGCGCCAGCAACGGGCAGGGGGCAGATACGCAGTATTTT. Amino acid sequence: CASNGQGADTQYF.

The rearrangement uses TRBV2 and TRBJ1-1, with D possibly matching TRBD1 (6 bases). V was pared by 3 bases and J by 1 base, with 12 bases between. This CDR3 is 15 amino acids long. Germline CDR1 SNHLY, CDR2 FYNNEI. CDR3 in amino acids: CASSDQGSGNTEAFF. The CDR3 bases are TGTGCCAGCAGTGACCAGGGGAGTGGGAACACTGAAGCTTTCTTT.

A word on this clone: An end of the junction differs from the germline gene, which may be a read error. This chain uses TRBV27 with TRBJ2-4; TRBD2 agrees at 14 bases. This CDR3 is built from 20 residues. Germline CDR1 reads MNHEY; CDR2 reads SMNVEV (reference sequence). CDR3 bases: TGTGCCAGCAGCTTATTCTACCTGACTAGCGGGAGGGGTGTCCGCAACATTCAGTACTTC. It translates to CASSLFYLTSGRGVRNIQYF.

The chain links TRBV4-1 to TRBJ2-3, with 7 bases that match TRBD2. The CDR3 has 18 residues. V shed 0 bases and J 4 bases; nucleotides not matched to a gene: 13. Germline CDR1 MGHRA, CDR2 YSYEKL. This CDR3 is CASSQEDGGRAWSDTQYF. Written as DNA, the CDR3 is TGCGCCAGCAGCCAAGAGGATGGGGGGAGGGCTTGGTCAGATACGCAGTATTTT.

CDR3 protein: CASSQTGGNQPQHF. The CDR3 bases are TGTGCCAGCAGTCAGACAGGCGGGAATCAGCCCCAGCATTTT. The V and J genes are TRBV5-6 and TRBJ1-5; a weak D match, TRBD1 (6 bases). Trimming took off 5 bases at V and 4 bases at J, with 13 bases between the two ends. Germline lookup yields CDR1 SGHDT and CDR2 YYEEEE. CDR3 size: 14 residues.

The chain joins TRBV11-3 to TRBJ2-3; 7 bases are shared with TRBD2. CDR3 length: 17 residues. J was trimmed by 0 bases and V by 9 bases; bases with no gene match: 15. Germline V gene sequence: CDR1 SGHNT, CDR2 YENEEA. The CDR3 sequence is CASIKVGRESSTDTQYF. The CDR3 DNA is TGTGCCAGTATTAAGGTAGGGCGGGAGTCGAGCACAGATACGCAGTATTTT.

The rearrangement joins TRBV10-3 to TRBJ2-7; tentative D call: TRBD1 (6 bases). Germline CDR1 ENHRY, CDR2 SYGVKD. V was shortened by 4 bases and J by 1 base, with 11 bases between the two germline ends. This CDR3 has 14 residues. CDR3 residues: CAISGTVDSYEQYF. CDR3 DNA sequence: TGTGCCATCAGTGGGACAGTAGATTCCTACGAGCAGTACTTC.

The genes are TRBV20-1 and TRBJ1-2, with D maybe TRBD1 (5 bases). V shed 3 bases and J shed 13 bases, with 15 bases lying between them. The CDR3 is 11 amino acids. Germline V gene lookup returns CDR1 DFQATT and CDR2 SNEGSKA (reference sequence). The CDR3 sequence is CSASRAPGVTF. The CDR3 nucleotides are TGCAGTGCTAGTCGGGCTCCGGGGGTCACCTTC.

The chain has TRBV6-1 and TRBJ1-6; D is possibly TRBD1 (5 bases). Between the trimmed V and J ends, which lost 1 base and 7 bases, there was a span of 14 bases. This CDR3 comprises 16 residues. CDR1 and CDR2 (germline): MNHNS, SASEGT. CDR3 coding DNA: TGTGCCAGCAGTGAAGGCCCCCAGGGCTGGAATTCACCCCTCCACTTT. It is translated as CASSEGPQGWNSPLHF.

This clone was seen a handful of times. The chain employs TRBV6-5 and TRBJ1-1; TRBD1 is a possible D gene (5 bases). The CDR3 runs 13 residues. Germline values: CDR1 MNHEY, CDR2 SVGAGI. Trimming shortened V by 5 bases and J by 5 bases, and 12 bases separated the two germline ends. The CDR3 nucleotides read TGTGCCAGCAGTACCCCAGGGAGGACTGAAGCTTTCTTT. Protein sequence: CASSTPGRTEAFF.

The chain links TRBV4-2 to TRBJ2-3; the D gene is possibly TRBD2 (6 bases). Germline CDR1 and CDR2: LGHNA and YNFKEQ. The V gene lost 2 bases and the J gene lost 2 bases, with 11 bases spanning the gap. CDR3 length equals 15 residues. Written as DNA, the CDR3 is TGTGCCAGCAGCCAAAGGCGGGACTCCACAGATACGCAGTATTTT. Translated: CASSQRRDSTDTQYF.

This chain connects TRBV11-3 to TRBJ2-1; 12 nucleotides match TRBD2. CDR3 length equals 17 residues. J was trimmed by 7 bases and V by 4 bases; bases with no gene match: 11. CDR1 and CDR2 (germline): SGHNT, YENEEA. The CDR3: CASSSLAGGPRWNEQFF. The CDR3 DNA reads TGTGCCAGCAGCTCCCTAGCGGGAGGGCCCCGGTGGAATGAGCAGTTCTTC.

This clone appeared once. CDR3 nucleotides: TGTGCCAGCGAAATGGGGGGAGAAGGCCAAGAGACCCAGTACTTC. This sequence encodes CASEMGGEGQETQYF. This rearrangement joins TRBV7-9 to TRBJ2-5; weak D call: TRBD2 (6 bases). V dropped 8 bases and J dropped 1 base, with 17 bases sitting between them. Germline V lookup: CDR1 SEHNR, CDR2 FQNEAQ (reference sequence). The CDR3 runs to 15 residues.

This chain uses TRBV19 with TRBJ2-7; 10 nucleotides line up with TRBD1. CDR3 length: 14 residues. V was pared by 9 bases and J by 5 bases, with 10 bases of the junction left unmatched. Looked up from germline, CDR1 is LNHDA and CDR2 is SQIVND (reference sequence). The CDR3 spells CASRRQGASHEQYF. CDR3 nucleotides: TGTGCCAGCAGACGACAGGGGGCTTCCCACGAGCAGTACTTC.

This clone appeared once. This chain links TRBV5-4 with TRBJ1-2; D may be TRBD1 (6 bases). CDR1 and CDR2 from the germline V gene are SGHNT and YYREEE (reference sequence). The V gene lost 4 bases and the J gene lost 8 bases, with 18 bases spanning the gap. The CDR3 is made up of 14 amino acids. The CDR3 nucleotides are TGTGCCAGCAGCATGAAGGGGGTCCATGGAGGCTACACCTTC. It is translated as CASSMKGVHGGYTF.

This clone appeared a single time. The chain employs TRBV2 and TRBJ2-2, with 9 nucleotides matching TRBD1. V trimming: 3 bases; J trimming: 7 bases; junction bases outside the gene matches: 9. Germline V gene sequence: CDR1 SNHLY, CDR2 FYNNEI. The CDR3 consists of 16 residues. The CDR3 sequence: CASSDLRTGDIGELFF. The CDR3 nucleotides read TGTGCCAGCAGTGATCTAAGGACAGGGGATATCGGGGAGCTGTTTTTT.

The chain links TRBV4-1 to TRBJ2-3, with a tentative D call TRBD2 (6 bases). The CDR3 spans 14 residues. V lost 4 bases and J 4 bases, leaving 12 bases between the germline ends. Germline CDR1 and CDR2: MGHRA and YSYEKL. CDR3 nucleotides: TGCGCCAGCAGCCGGACGGGGACTTCAGATACGCAGTATTTT. As protein: CASSRTGTSDTQYF.

This clone was found once. This chain joins TRBV6-5 and TRBJ1-4, with a weak D call TRBD1 (5 bases). The CDR3 length is 14 residues. V shed 1 base and J shed 8 bases, with 11 bases lying between them. Germline V CDR1 and CDR2: MNHEY, SVGAGI. Here the CDR3 DNA reads TGTGCCAGCAGTTACTACGGGGGGTCGGAAAAACTGTTTTTT. It codes for CASSYYGGSEKLFF.

This clone came up once. The rearrangement links TRBV9 to TRBJ2-5; 7 bases map to TRBD1. Germline CDR1 reads SGDLS; CDR2 reads YYNGEE. CDR3 length: 16 residues. V dropped 0 bases and J dropped 5; count of bases not matched to a gene: 10. CDR3 bases: TGTGCCAGCAGCGTAGGGACAGGCCGCGGTGGGGAGACCCAGTACTTC. Translated, it gives CASSVGTGRGGETQYF. Based on the CDR3 plus reference TRBV9 and TRBJ2-5, the full variable domain is DSGVTQTPKHLITATGQRVTLRCSPRSGDLSVYWYQQSLDQGLQFLIQYYNGEERAKGNILERFSAQQFPDLHSELNLSSLELGDSALYFCASSVGTGRGGETQYFGPGTRLLVL.

This clone was counted once. V and J are TRBV5-6 and TRBJ2-7; TRBD1 matches 8 bases. From germline, CDR1 is SGHDT and CDR2 YYEEEE. J was trimmed by 1 base and V by 4 bases; bases with no gene match: 7. The length of the CDR3 is 15 residues. The CDR3 loop reads CASSAGTGSSYEQYF. In DNA, the CDR3 is TGTGCCAGCAGCGCCGGGACAGGATCTTCCTACGAGCAGTACTTC.

V is TRBV6-5 and J is TRBJ2-7; D possibly corresponds to TRBD1 (5 bases). V was trimmed by 2 bases and J by 2 bases, leaving 10 bases between them. The CDR3 runs 14 residues. Germline V CDR1 and CDR2: MNHEY, SVGAGI. The CDR3 protein is CASSYEARAYEQYF. The CDR3 bases are TGTGCCAGCAGTTACGAGGCCAGGGCCTACGAGCAGTACTTC.

CDR3 amino acids: CASSPAPYRASEKLFF. CDR3 bases: TGTGCCAGCAGCCCCGCACCATACAGGGCCAGTGAAAAACTGTTTTTT. This chain joins TRBV11-2 and TRBJ1-4; D perhaps matches TRBD1 (6 bases). Trimming shortened V by 5 bases and J by 7 bases, and 20 bases separated the two germline ends. CDR3 length: 16 amino acids. Germline-derived CDR1 and CDR2 are SGHAT and FQNNGV.

V is TRBV7-8 and J is TRBJ1-1; TRBD1 agrees at 8 bases. The V segment lost 5 bases and the J segment 4 bases; nucleotides outside the gene matches: 9. CDR3 size: 15 residues. Germline lookup yields CDR1 SGHVS and CDR2 FQNEAQ. In nucleotides, the CDR3 is TGTGCCAGCAGCATCCCCCGAGGGACAGGCACTGAAGCTTTCTTT. It codes for CASSIPRGTGTEAFF. The whole variable domain, filled in from reference TRBV7-8 and TRBJ1-1, reads GAGVSQSPRYKVAKRGQDVALRCDPISGHVSLFWYQQALGQGPEFLTYFQNEAQLDKSGLPSDRFFAERPEGSVSTLKIQRTQQEDSAVYLCASSIPRGTGTEAFFGQGTRLTVV.

This chain uses TRBV6-5 with TRBJ2-3, with TRBD2 as a possible D gene (6 bases). CDR1 is MNHEY and CDR2 is SVGAGI in the germline V gene. Trimming took 4 bases from V and 4 from J, leaving 18 bases between them. This CDR3 spans 16 amino acids. The CDR3 is CASSLAGPQAADTQYF. The CDR3 nucleotides are TGTGCCAGCAGTTTGGCGGGGCCCCAGGCAGCAGATACGCAGTATTTT.

This sequence joins TRBV6-4 and TRBJ2-3, with 7 bases matching TRBD2. The CDR3 runs 12 residues. The V and J ends lost 3 bases and 6 bases, in that order; junction bases with no gene match: 0. CDR1 and CDR2 (germline): MRHNA, SNTAGT. Written as DNA, the CDR3 is TGTGCCAGCAGTGAGGGAGGGGATACGCAGTATTTT. This codes for CASSEGGDTQYF.

The genes are TRBV6-1 and TRBJ2-6; 8 bases agree with TRBD1. This CDR3 contains 18 residues. Germline V gene lookup returns CDR1 MNHNS and CDR2 SASEGT. V shed 3 bases and J 0 bases; nucleotides not matched to a gene: 7. The CDR3 bases are TGTGCCAGCAGTGACCCCGGACAGGGACACTCTGGGGCCAACGTCCTGACTTTC. It encodes CASSDPGQGHSGANVLTF.

J is TRBJ1-4 and V is TRBV5-1; 9 bases line up with TRBD1. CDR3 length equals 17 residues. The trim removed 5 bases at V and 0 bases at J, leaving 8 bases unmatched. Per germline, CDR1 SGHRS and CDR2 YFSETQ. The CDR3 spells CASRQGAGTATNEKLFF. CDR3 sequence (DNA): TGCGCCAGCAGACAGGGGGCGGGAACTGCAACTAATGAAAAACTGTTTTTT.

This clone turned up a few times. J is TRBJ1-1 and V is TRBV4-2; possibly TRBD1 for D (5 bases). The CDR3 runs 15 residues. From germline, CDR1 is LGHNA and CDR2 YNFKEQ. Between the trimmed V and J ends, which lost 4 bases and 3 bases, there was a span of 15 bases. In DNA, the CDR3 is TGTGCCAGCAGCCCACGGCACACGGGGGACACTGAAGCTTTCTTT. Its protein product is CASSPRHTGDTEAFF.

This sequence joins TRBV28 and TRBJ2-5, with D possibly TRBD1 on 6 matching bases. With 5 bases removed from V and 6 bases from J, the gap between germline ends came to 22 bases. Germline CDR1 reads MDHEN; CDR2 reads SYDVKM. The CDR3 spans 16 residues. The CDR3 is CASSGWQGPVLKTQYF. CDR3 nucleotide sequence: TGTGCCAGCAGTGGGTGGCAGGGGCCGGTTTTAAAGACCCAGTACTTC.